This T cell receptor beta chain appears in the sequencing data of a study of technical replicates of blood from a handful of donors. V lost 5 bases and J lost 7, with 21 bases in between. The CDR3 has 15 residues. The V gene's germline CDR1 is PRHDT and CDR2 FYEKMQ (reference sequence). TCRdb's copy holds only in-frame clones and misses some; the assay was immunoSEQ multiplex PCR. The sample lists around 100,000 clones, 90% to 97% occurring once. This sequence originates from a human donor in good health. J is TRBJ2-7 and V is TRBV13; perhaps TRBD2 as D (6 bases). Sequenced material: T cells isolated from PBMCs. The chain's CDR3 is CASSPRGWAGREQYF. Here the CDR3 DNA reads TGTGCCAGCAGCCCTAGAGGTTGGGCGGGGAGAGAGCAGTACTTC.